This T cell receptor beta chain was obtained from a study of blood T cell repertoires in COVID-19. The V gene lost 5 bases and the J gene lost 4 bases, with 17 bases spanning the gap. Looked up from germline, CDR1 is SGHNT and CDR2 is YENEEA. This CDR3 has 16 residues. Only in-frame clones appear in the TCRdb table, and some are missing; sequencing was by immunoSEQ multiplex PCR. The data show 250,000 to 400,000 clones, 75% to 90% seen once. This chain connects TRBV11-3 to TRBJ1-4, with D hard to call. Sequencing was performed on peripheral blood. The clonotype comes from a woman aged 25 to 45 with COVID-19, enrolled during active disease. CDR3 residues: CASSHGRLCYNEKLFF. CDR3 DNA: TGTGCCAGCAGCCACGGGAGACTTTGTTATAATGAAAAACTGTTTTTT.